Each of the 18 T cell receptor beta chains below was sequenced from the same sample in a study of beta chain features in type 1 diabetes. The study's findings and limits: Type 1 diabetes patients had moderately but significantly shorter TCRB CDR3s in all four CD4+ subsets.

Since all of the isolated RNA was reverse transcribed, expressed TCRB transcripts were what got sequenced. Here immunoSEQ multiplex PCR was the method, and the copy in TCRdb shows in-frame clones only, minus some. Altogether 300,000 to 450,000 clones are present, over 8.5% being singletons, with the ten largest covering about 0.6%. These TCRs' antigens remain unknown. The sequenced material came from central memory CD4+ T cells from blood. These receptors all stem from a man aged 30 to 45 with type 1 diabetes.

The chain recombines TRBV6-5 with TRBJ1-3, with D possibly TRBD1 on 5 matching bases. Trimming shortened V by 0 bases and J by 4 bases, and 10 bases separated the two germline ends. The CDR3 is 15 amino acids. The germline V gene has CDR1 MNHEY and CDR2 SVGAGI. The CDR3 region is CASSYSVQGGNTIYF. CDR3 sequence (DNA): TGTGCCAGCAGTTACTCAGTGCAGGGAGGAAACACCATATATTTT.

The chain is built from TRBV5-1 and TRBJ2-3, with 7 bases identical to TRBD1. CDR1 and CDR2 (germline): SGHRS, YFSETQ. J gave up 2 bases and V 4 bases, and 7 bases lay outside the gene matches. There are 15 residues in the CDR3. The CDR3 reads CASSTGQAPTDTQYF. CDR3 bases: TGCGCCAGCAGCACCGGACAGGCGCCCACAGATACGCAGTATTTT.

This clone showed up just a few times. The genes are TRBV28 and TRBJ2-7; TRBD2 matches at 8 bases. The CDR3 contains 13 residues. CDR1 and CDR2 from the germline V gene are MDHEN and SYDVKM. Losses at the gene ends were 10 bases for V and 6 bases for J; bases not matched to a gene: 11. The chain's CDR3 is CATRAGEKGEQYF. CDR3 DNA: TGTGCCACCAGAGCGGGAGAAAAGGGCGAGCAGTACTTC.

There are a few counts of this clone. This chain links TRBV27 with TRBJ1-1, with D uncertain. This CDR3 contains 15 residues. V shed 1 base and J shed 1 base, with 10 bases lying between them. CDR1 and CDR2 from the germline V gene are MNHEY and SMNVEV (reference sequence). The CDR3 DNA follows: TGTGCCAGCAGTTTATATGAGGGAAAGAACACTGAAGCTTTCTTT. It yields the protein CASSLYEGKNTEAFF.

Here the CDR3 reads CASSLARNSGNTIYF. The CDR3 bases are TGTGCCAGCAGCTTGGCCCGCAACTCTGGAAACACCATATATTTT. The rearrangement joins TRBV7-6 to TRBJ1-3; D not resolved. Germline V CDR1 and CDR2: SGHVS, FNYEAQ. The germline V and J ends were trimmed by 3 bases and 0 bases, with 9 bases remaining between them. This CDR3 has 15 amino acids.

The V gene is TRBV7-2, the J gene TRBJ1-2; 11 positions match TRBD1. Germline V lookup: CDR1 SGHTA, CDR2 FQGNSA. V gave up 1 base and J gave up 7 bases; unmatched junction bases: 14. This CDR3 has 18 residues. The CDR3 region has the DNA TGTGCCAGCAGCTTAGATGGGTATCGGACAGGGGGCCGGGGTGGCTACACCTTC. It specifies CASSLDGYRTGGRGGYTF.

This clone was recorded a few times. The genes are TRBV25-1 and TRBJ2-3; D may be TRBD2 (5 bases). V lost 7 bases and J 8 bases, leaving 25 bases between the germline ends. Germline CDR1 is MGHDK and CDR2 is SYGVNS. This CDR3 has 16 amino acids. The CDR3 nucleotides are TGTGCCAGCATGCCCGCCAACCGGGGATATCTGGGTACGCAGTATTTT. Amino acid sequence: CASMPANRGYLGTQYF.

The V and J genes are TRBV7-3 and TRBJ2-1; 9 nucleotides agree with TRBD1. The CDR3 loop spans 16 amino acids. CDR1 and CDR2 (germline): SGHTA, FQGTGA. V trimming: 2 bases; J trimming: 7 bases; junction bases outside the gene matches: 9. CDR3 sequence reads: CASSLEPGQGRNEQFF. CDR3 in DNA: TGTGCCAGCAGCTTAGAGCCGGGACAGGGAAGAAATGAGCAGTTCTTC.

The CDR3 bases are TGTGCCAGCAGCTTTGACTGGGCGATGCAGTATTTT. It translates to CASSFDWAMQYF. The chain links TRBV11-2 to TRBJ2-3; D gene uncertain. Trimming removed 3 bases from V and 11 bases from J, with 12 bases in between. Looked up from germline, CDR1 is SGHAT and CDR2 is FQNNGV. The CDR3 has 12 amino acids.

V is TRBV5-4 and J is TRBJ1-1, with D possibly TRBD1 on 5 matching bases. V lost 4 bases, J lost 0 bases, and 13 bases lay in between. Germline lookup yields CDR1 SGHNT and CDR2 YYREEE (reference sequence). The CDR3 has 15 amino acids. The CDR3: CASSPPGTMNTEAFF. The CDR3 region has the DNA TGTGCCAGCAGCCCCCCGGGGACTATGAACACTGAAGCTTTCTTT.

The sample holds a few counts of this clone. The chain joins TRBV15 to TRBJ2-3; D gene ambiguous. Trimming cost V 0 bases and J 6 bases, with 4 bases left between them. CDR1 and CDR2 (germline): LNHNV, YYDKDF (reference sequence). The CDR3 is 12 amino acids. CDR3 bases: TGTGCCACCAGCAGAGATACGGATACGCAGTATTTT. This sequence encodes CATSRDTDTQYF.

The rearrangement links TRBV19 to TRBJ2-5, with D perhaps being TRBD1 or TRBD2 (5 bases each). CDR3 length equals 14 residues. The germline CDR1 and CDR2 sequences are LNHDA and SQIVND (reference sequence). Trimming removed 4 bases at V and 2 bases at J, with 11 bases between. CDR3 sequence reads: CASSRGAGQETQYF. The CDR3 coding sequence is TGTGCCAGTAGTAGAGGGGCGGGTCAAGAGACCCAGTACTTC.

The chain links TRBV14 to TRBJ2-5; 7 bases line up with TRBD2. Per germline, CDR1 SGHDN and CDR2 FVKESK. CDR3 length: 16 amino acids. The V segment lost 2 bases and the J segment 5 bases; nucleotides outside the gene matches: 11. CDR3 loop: CASSQLGRGHLETQYF. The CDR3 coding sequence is TGTGCCAGCAGCCAACTTGGGAGGGGCCATCTGGAGACCCAGTACTTC.

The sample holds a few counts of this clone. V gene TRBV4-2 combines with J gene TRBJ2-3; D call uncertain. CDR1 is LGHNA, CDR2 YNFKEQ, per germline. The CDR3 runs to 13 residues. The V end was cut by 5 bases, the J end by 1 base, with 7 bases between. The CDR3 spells CASSFVGTDTQYF. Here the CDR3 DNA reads TGTGCCAGCAGCTTCGTAGGCACAGATACGCAGTATTTT.

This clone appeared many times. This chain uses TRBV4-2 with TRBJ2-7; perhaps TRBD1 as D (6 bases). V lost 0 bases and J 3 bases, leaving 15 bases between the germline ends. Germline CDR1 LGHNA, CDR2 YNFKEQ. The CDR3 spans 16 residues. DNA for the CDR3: TGTGCCAGCAGCCAAGAAAGGCCCCCGACAGGCTACGAGCAGTACTTC. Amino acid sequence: CASSQERPPTGYEQYF.

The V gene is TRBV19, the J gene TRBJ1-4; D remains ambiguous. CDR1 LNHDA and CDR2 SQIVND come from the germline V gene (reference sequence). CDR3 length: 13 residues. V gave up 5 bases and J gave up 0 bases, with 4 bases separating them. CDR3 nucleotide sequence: TGTGCCAGTAGTCGAACAACTAATGAAAAACTGTTTTTT. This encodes CASSRTTNEKLFF.

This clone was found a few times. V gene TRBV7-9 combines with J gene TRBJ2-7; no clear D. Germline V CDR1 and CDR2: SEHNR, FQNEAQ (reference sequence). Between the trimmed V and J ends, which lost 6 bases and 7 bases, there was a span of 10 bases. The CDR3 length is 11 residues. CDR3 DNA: TGTGCCAGCAGTAGTTTCCGGGAGCAGTACTTC. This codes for CASSSFREQYF.

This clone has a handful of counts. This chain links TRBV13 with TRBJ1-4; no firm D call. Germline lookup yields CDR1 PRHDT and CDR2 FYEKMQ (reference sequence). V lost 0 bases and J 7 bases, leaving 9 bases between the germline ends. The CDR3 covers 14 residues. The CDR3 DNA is TGTGCCAGCAGCTTAGGAGGCACTGTTGAAAAACTGTTTTTT. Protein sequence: CASSLGGTVEKLFF.